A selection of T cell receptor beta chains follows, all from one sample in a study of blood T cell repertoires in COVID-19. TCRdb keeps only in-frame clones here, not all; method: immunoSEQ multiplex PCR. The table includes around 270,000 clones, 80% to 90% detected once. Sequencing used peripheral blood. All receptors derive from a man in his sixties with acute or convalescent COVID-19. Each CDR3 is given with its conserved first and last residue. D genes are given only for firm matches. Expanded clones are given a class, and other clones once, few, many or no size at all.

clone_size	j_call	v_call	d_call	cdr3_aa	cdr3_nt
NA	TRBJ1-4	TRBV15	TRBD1	CATSGPDRELNEKLFF	TGTGCCACCAGCGGCCCGGACAGGGAACTTAATGAAAAACTGTTTTTT
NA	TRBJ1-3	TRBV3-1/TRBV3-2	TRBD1	CASSSGTANSGNTIYF	TGTGCCAGCAGCTCGGGGACAGCAAACTCTGGAAACACCATATATTTT
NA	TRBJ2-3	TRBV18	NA	CASSPLVGGEDTQYF	TGTGCCAGCTCACCACTGGTAGGAGGGGAGGATACGCAGTATTTT
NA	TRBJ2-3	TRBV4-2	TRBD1	CASSPTHGTGSTDTQYF	TGTGCCAGCAGCCCTACTCACGGGACAGGGAGCACAGATACGCAGTATTTT
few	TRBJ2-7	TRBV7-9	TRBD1	CASSQPGTGSYEQYF	TGTGCCAGCAGCCAACCCGGGACAGGGAGCTACGAGCAGTACTTC
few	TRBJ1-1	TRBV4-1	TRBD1	CASSLTGGTNRATEAFF	TGCGCCAGCAGCCTCACAGGGGGAACTAATCGGGCCACTGAAGCTTTCTTT
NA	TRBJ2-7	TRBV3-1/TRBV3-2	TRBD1	CASSQLRQGPPYEQYF	TGTGCCAGCAGCCAGCTCAGACAGGGGCCCCCCTACGAGCAGTACTTC
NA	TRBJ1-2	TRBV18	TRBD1	CASSPATGGYGYTF	TGTGCCAGCTCACCAGCCACAGGGGGCTATGGCTACACCTTC
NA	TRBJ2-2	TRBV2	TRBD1	CASNIGQGGTGELFF	TGTGCCAGCAATATTGGACAGGGGGGCACCGGGGAGCTGTTTTTT
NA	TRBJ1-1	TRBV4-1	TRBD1	CASSQAQGTPNTEAFF	TGCGCCAGCAGCCAAGCACAGGGGACCCCGAACACTGAAGCTTTCTTT
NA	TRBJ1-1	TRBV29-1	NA	CSVLAGGKAFF	TGCAGCGTCCTGGCGGGGGGGAAAGCTTTCTTT
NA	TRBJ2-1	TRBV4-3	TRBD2	CASSHILAGDPYNEQFF	TGCGCCAGCAGCCATATTTTAGCGGGTGACCCCTACAATGAGCAGTTCTTC
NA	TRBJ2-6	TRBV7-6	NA	CASSSPLGANVLTF	TGTGCCAGCAGCTCCCCGTTGGGGGCCAACGTCCTGACTTTC
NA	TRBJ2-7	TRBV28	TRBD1	CASSLDREAEQYF	TGTGCCAGCAGCCTGGACAGGGAGGCCGAGCAGTACTTC
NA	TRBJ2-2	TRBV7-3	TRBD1	CASSLPGGIWSGELFF	TGTGCCAGCAGCTTACCAGGGGGCATATGGAGCGGGGAGCTGTTTTTT
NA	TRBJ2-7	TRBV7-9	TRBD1	CASSLPPGQGIGEQYF	TGTGCCAGCAGCCTCCCGCCAGGACAGGGGATAGGGGAGCAGTACTTC
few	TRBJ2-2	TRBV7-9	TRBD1	CASSFRDRGRELFF	TGTGCCAGCAGCTTCCGGGACAGGGGACGGGAGCTGTTTTTT
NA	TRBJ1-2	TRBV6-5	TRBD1	CARRLDRGYGYTF	TGTGCCAGACGTCTGGACAGGGGGTATGGCTACACCTTC
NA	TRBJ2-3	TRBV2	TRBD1	CASGPPTGVTDTQYF	TGTGCCAGCGGCCCCCCGACAGGGGTGACAGATACGCAGTATTTT